These 17 T cell receptor beta chains share one sample of origin, sequenced in a study of cytomegalovirus exposure and HLA in healthy donors. Primers included in the PCR were 60 Vbeta and 13 Jbeta primers. The protocol was immunoSEQ multiplex PCR, while the TCRdb copy is restricted to in-frame clones and leaves out a portion. The sample table includes around 110,000 clones. The specimen sequenced was PBMCs. The receptors here all came from a young man in good health and CMV-seronegative.

The chain joins TRBV7-9 to TRBJ2-5; 8 nucleotides agree with TRBD2. The J call may be in error: the DNA end matches TRBJ2-7 better. CDR1 SEHNR and CDR2 FQNEAQ come from the germline V gene (reference sequence). The CDR3 contains 13 residues. The CDR3 nucleotides read TGTGCCAGCAGCCTACGGGGGGGTTACGAGCAGTACTTC. The encoded protein is CASSLRGGYEQYF.

The V and J genes are TRBV2 and TRBJ1-1, with 7 nucleotides matching TRBD1. The CDR3 loop spans 16 amino acids. V dropped 3 bases and J dropped 5; count of bases not matched to a gene: 12. The germline CDR1 and CDR2 sequences are SNHLY and FYNNEI. CDR3 residues: CASSDLLGRGETEAFF. CDR3 DNA sequence: TGTGCCAGCAGTGACTTATTGGGCAGGGGGGAGACTGAAGCTTTCTTT.

The V call is TRBV4-1, the J call TRBJ1-2; D not resolved. The germline V and J ends were trimmed by 0 bases and 7 bases, with 9 bases remaining between them. CDR1 MGHRA and CDR2 YSYEKL come from the germline V gene. CDR3 length equals 13 residues. CDR3 bases: TGCGCCAGCAGCCAAGAGGCCGGCGGTGGCTACACCTTC. Translated, it gives CASSQEAGGGYTF.

J is TRBJ2-2 and V is TRBV6-6; 9 bases align to TRBD1. The V segment lost 6 bases and the J segment 4 bases; nucleotides outside the gene matches: 6. Germline V gives CDR1 MNHNY, CDR2 SVGAGI (reference sequence). The CDR3 loop spans 15 amino acids. CDR3 amino acids: CASRRDRDFTGELFF. CDR3 bases: TGTGCCAGCAGGCGGGACAGGGACTTCACCGGGGAGCTGTTTTTT.

V and J are TRBV27 and TRBJ2-1; weak D call: TRBD1 (7 bases). V was cut by 2 bases and J by 2 bases, with 28 bases left in between. CDR3 length: 21 residues. Germline V gives CDR1 MNHEY, CDR2 SMNVEV (reference sequence). CDR3 residues: CASSLRARGGGSFSTYNEQFF. In DNA form, the CDR3 reads TGTGCCAGCAGTTTAAGGGCTCGAGGAGGGGGCTCCTTTTCGACCTACAATGAGCAGTTCTTC.

A note on this clone: In the same sample, other DNA sequences code for this CDR3. In DNA, the CDR3 is TGTGCCAGCAGCCAAGGCGGGGAGACCCAGTACTTC. This sequence encodes CASSQGGETQYF. The rearrangement links TRBV14 to TRBJ2-5; D may be TRBD2 (5 bases). Germline V gene sequence: CDR1 SGHDN, CDR2 FVKESK. Trimming took off 1 base at V and 5 bases at J, with 5 bases between the two ends. The CDR3 is 12 amino acids.

This chain joins TRBV6-4 and TRBJ1-5; D is possibly TRBD1 (5 bases). Per the germline V gene, CDR1 is MRHNA and CDR2 is SNTAGT. The CDR3 is 20 amino acids. V lost 0 bases to trimming and J lost 5 bases, with 26 bases between them. CDR3 DNA: TGTGCCAGCAGTGACTCGGGGAGTCATTCCCCGGCGGGGGGGGATCAGCCCCAGCATTTT. Translated: CASSDSGSHSPAGGDQPQHF.

The chain recombines TRBV30 with TRBJ2-3, with TRBD2 matching 10 bases. Per the germline V gene, CDR1 is GTSNPN and CDR2 is SVGIG (reference sequence). The V and J ends lost 0 bases and 1 base, in that order; junction bases with no gene match: 10. CDR3 size: 18 residues. For the CDR3, the DNA is TGTGCCTGGAGTGTAAAGGTGCTAGCGGGGGTGCGCACAGATACGCAGTATTTT. Protein sequence: CAWSVKVLAGVRTDTQYF.

In the case of this clone: Within the sample, other DNA sequences also encode this same CDR3. The chain links TRBV7-9 to TRBJ2-2; TRBD1 agrees at 10 bases. The CDR3 loop spans 14 amino acids. V dropped 4 bases and J dropped 5; count of bases not matched to a gene: 1. Germline CDR1 reads SEHNR; CDR2 reads FQNEAQ (reference sequence). The CDR3 sequence: CASSSGQGTGELFF. CDR3 bases: TGTGCCAGCAGCTCGGGACAGGGGACCGGGGAGCTGTTTTTT.

This chain links TRBV7-2 with TRBJ1-2; unclear D gene. V dropped 8 bases and J dropped 7 bases, with 14 bases sitting between them. The CDR3 consists of 12 residues. Per germline, CDR1 SGHTA and CDR2 FQGNSA. The CDR3 coding sequence is TGTGCCAGCGACCCCGGGTTGAGTGGCTACACCTTC. Protein product: CASDPGLSGYTF.

The V gene is TRBV7-3, the J gene TRBJ2-7; 12 nucleotides line up with TRBD1. CDR1 and CDR2 (germline): SGHTA, FQGTGA. V lost 5 bases, J lost 3 bases, and 5 bases stayed unmatched. The CDR3 loop spans 15 amino acids. The CDR3 loop is CASSVGTGGHYEQYF. CDR3 DNA sequence: TGTGCCAGCAGCGTAGGGACAGGGGGCCACTACGAGCAGTACTTC.

The V and J genes are TRBV28 and TRBJ1-5; TRBD1 is a possible D gene (5 bases). The CDR3 consists of 19 residues. The ends were cut back, 3 bases at V and 4 bases at J, with 25 bases in the middle. The V gene's germline CDR1 is MDHEN and CDR2 SYDVKM. This CDR3 reads CASSFIFGPRGGSNQPQHF. Here the CDR3 DNA reads TGTGCCAGCAGTTTTATATTTGGCCCCCGGGGGGGTAGTAATCAGCCCCAGCATTTT. Looking up the rest from reference TRBV28 and TRBJ1-5 gives the full variable domain: DVKVTQSSRYLVKRTGEKVFLECVQDMDHENMFWYRQDPGLGLRLIYFSYDVKMKEKGDIPEGYSVSREKKERFSLILESASTNQTSMYLCASSFIFGPRGGSNQPQHFGDGTRLSIL.

The chain couples TRBV7-2 to TRBJ2-5; possible D gene TRBD1, 5 bases. Germline values: CDR1 SGHTA, CDR2 FQGNSA. V lost 5 bases and J lost 7, with 17 bases in between. The CDR3 is 14 amino acids. DNA for the CDR3: TGTGCCAGCAGCACGGACACCACGATGGGGACCCAGTACTTC. The encoded protein is CASSTDTTMGTQYF.

CDR3 sequence: CAWSVWAQNTEAFF. The CDR3 DNA follows: TGTGCCTGGAGTGTATGGGCCCAGAACACTGAAGCTTTCTTT. The genes are TRBV30 and TRBJ1-1; no reliable D call. V shed 0 bases and J shed 1 base, with 9 bases lying between them. The germline CDR1 and CDR2 sequences are GTSNPN and SVGIG (reference sequence). The CDR3 has 14 residues.

This chain's CDR3 is CASSQITTGKNSPLHF. Here the CDR3 DNA reads TGTGCCAGCAGCCAGATAACGACAGGGAAGAATTCACCCCTCCACTTT. This chain links TRBV11-2 with TRBJ1-6, with 7 bases identical to TRBD1. Germline V gene data show CDR1 as SGHAT and CDR2 as FQNNGV. CDR3 length: 16 residues. Trimming at V came to 5 bases and at J to 7 bases, leaving 11 bases not matched to a gene. The full variable domain, in which reference TRBV11-2 and TRBJ1-6 provide the parts outside the CDR3, is EAGVAQSPRYKIIEKRQSVAFWCNPISGHATLYWYQQILGQGPKLLIQFQNNGVVDDSQLPKDRFSAERLKGVDSTLKIQPAKLEDSAVYLCASSQITTGKNSPLHFGNGTRLTVT.

J is TRBJ1-3 and V is TRBV2; TRBD1 might be the D (5 bases). Trimming left V 2 bases short and J 3 bases short, with 14 bases between. Per the germline V gene, CDR1 is SNHLY and CDR2 is FYNNEI. The CDR3 covers 16 residues. Here the CDR3 DNA reads TGTGCCAGCAGTGAACAGGGCCCTTCCGTTGGAAACACCATATATTTT. Amino acids: CASSEQGPSVGNTIYF.

The chain employs TRBV21-1 and TRBJ1-4. TRBV21-1 is a listed pseudogene. This CDR3 has 24 residues. This CDR3 reads CASIFFRDSYPTPNACLNWEKLFF. CDR3 coding DNA: TGTGCCAGCATTTTCTTCCGGGACTCTTATCCTACACCGAACGCCTGCCTCAATTGGGAAAAACTGTTTTTT.